These 25 T cell receptor beta chains came from one sample sequenced in a study of T cell responses to AZD1222 COVID-19 vaccine. This table comes from immunoSEQ multiplex PCR, and its TCRdb copy is limited to in-frame clones, with some not included. The repertoire holds more than 95,000 clones, approximately 93% seen once, with less than 5% in the top ten. Here the sequenced sample was peripheral blood, taken on day 0 of AZD1222 vaccination. These receptors were obtained from an adult in good health.

CDR3 loop: CASSPLGGGRNGEQFF. DNA for the CDR3: TGTGCCAGCAGCCCGCTAGGGGGCGGGAGGAACGGTGAGCAGTTCTTC. The chain is built from TRBV11-3 and TRBJ2-1; possibly TRBD2 for D (8 bases). Trimming removed 5 bases from V and 9 bases from J, with 23 bases in between. The germline CDR1 and CDR2 sequences are SGHNT and YENEEA. The CDR3 covers 16 residues.

The chain links TRBV5-1 to TRBJ2-1; TRBD1 is a possible D gene (6 bases). CDR1 and CDR2 from the germline V gene are SGHRS and YFSETQ. V lost 4 bases and J lost 2, with 10 bases in between. The CDR3 totals 14 residues. CDR3 in amino acids: CASSAGTTYNEQFF. The CDR3 DNA reads TGCGCCAGCAGCGCCGGGACAACCTACAATGAGCAGTTCTTC. Supplemented by reference TRBV5-1 and TRBJ2-1, the full variable domain reads KAGVTQTPRYLIKTRGQQVTLSCSPISGHRSVSWYQQTPGQGLQFLFEYFSETQRNKGNFPGRFSGRQFSNSRSEMNVSTLELGDSALYLCASSAGTTYNEQFFGPGTRLTVL.

This rearrangement joins TRBV6-5 to TRBJ1-6; no firm D call. The CDR3 is 13 residues long. Germline values: CDR1 MNHEY, CDR2 SVGAGI. V lost 3 bases and J lost 7, with 7 bases in between. In DNA form, the CDR3 reads TGTGCCAGCAGTTATTCATACAATTCACCCCTCCACTTT. Its translation is CASSYSYNSPLHF.

This sequence joins TRBV11-2 and TRBJ2-7; TRBD2 aligns across 12 bases. The CDR3 runs to 15 residues. Germline loops: CDR1 SGHAT, CDR2 FQNNGV. The trim removed 7 bases at V and 5 bases at J, leaving 9 bases unmatched. CDR3 residues: CASTSETSGSHEQYF. The CDR3, as DNA: TGTGCCAGCACCTCCGAGACTAGCGGGAGTCACGAGCAGTACTTC. Together with reference TRBV11-2 and TRBJ2-7, the CDR3 gives the full variable domain: EAGVAQSPRYKIIEKRQSVAFWCNPISGHATLYWYQQILGQGPKLLIQFQNNGVVDDSQLPKDRFSAERLKGVDSTLKIQPAKLEDSAVYLCASTSETSGSHEQYFGPGTRLTVT.

The rearrangement uses TRBV7-9 and TRBJ1-4; a weak D match, TRBD1 (5 bases). CDR1 is SEHNR and CDR2 is FQNEAQ in the germline V gene (reference sequence). V was clipped by 4 bases and J by 0 bases, with 9 bases between them. This CDR3 region has 15 residues. The CDR3 DNA reads TGTGCCAGCAGCTATTCAGGGACAACTAATGAAAAACTGTTTTTT. Its protein is CASSYSGTTNEKLFF. Complete variable domain (other parts from reference TRBV7-9 and TRBJ1-4): DTGVSQNPRHKITKRGQNVTFRCDPISEHNRLYWYRQTLGQGPEFLTYFQNEAQLEKSRLLSDRFSAERPKGSFSTLEIQRTEQGDSAMYLCASSYSGTTNEKLFFGSGTQLSVL.

The CDR3 bases are TGTGCCAGCAGCCCGGCCCGCCTAGCGGATCTTACCACAGATACGCAGTATTTT. Residues: CASSPARLADLTTDTQYF. The chain recombines TRBV4-2 with TRBJ2-3; TRBD2 agrees at 7 bases. In germline, CDR1 is LGHNA, CDR2 YNFKEQ. Losses at the gene ends were 4 bases for V and 2 bases for J; bases not matched to a gene: 15. CDR3 length: 18 amino acids.

CDR3 residues: CASSEAEVSEQYF. CDR3 in DNA: TGTGCCAGCAGTGAAGCGGAGGTCTCCGAGCAGTACTTC. The V gene is TRBV2, the J gene TRBJ2-7, with TRBD2 as a possible D gene (5 bases). In germline, CDR1 is SNHLY, CDR2 FYNNEI. This CDR3 spans 13 amino acids. V was shortened by 0 bases and J by 6 bases, with 9 bases between the two germline ends.

This clone has only one observation. The V gene is TRBV13, the J gene TRBJ1-4; D may be TRBD1 (5 bases). The CDR3 extends over 14 amino acids. Looked up from germline, CDR1 is PRHDT and CDR2 is FYEKMQ (reference sequence). V was clipped by 2 bases and J by 6 bases, with 10 bases between them. Here the CDR3 reads CASSLLSGHEKLFF. The CDR3, as DNA: TGTGCCAGCAGCTTACTCTCAGGGCATGAAAAACTGTTTTTT. The complete variable domain, with remaining parts taken from reference TRBV13 and TRBJ1-4, reads AAGVIQSPRHLIKEKRETATLKCYPIPRHDTVYWYQQGPGQDPQFLISFYEKMQSDKGSIPDRFSAQQFSDYHSELNMSSLELGDSALYFCASSLLSGHEKLFFGSGTQLSVL.

This clone was observed a handful of times. J is TRBJ2-2 and V is TRBV4-2; 8 bases map to TRBD2. Trimming cost V 0 bases and J 6 bases; bases outside gene matches: 6. The germline V gene encodes CDR1 LGHNA and CDR2 YNFKEQ. The CDR3 has 16 amino acids. The CDR3 DNA reads TGTGCCAGCAGCCAAGAGAGCGGGAGTAACGCCGGGGAGCTGTTTTTT. It codes for CASSQESGSNAGELFF.

This rearrangement joins TRBV7-2 to TRBJ1-1, with D unresolved. Germline V CDR1 and CDR2: SGHTA, FQGNSA. V was clipped by 6 bases and J by 1 base, with 3 bases between them. This CDR3 region has 11 residues. The CDR3: CASRQNTEAFF. The CDR3 DNA reads as TGTGCCAGCAGGCAGAACACTGAAGCTTTCTTT.

The rearrangement joins TRBV3-1 (or the pseudogene TRBV3-2) to TRBJ2-7; 15 nucleotides agree with TRBD2. Germline assignment: CDR1 LGHDT and CDR2 YNNKEL (reference sequence). There are 16 residues in the CDR3. Unmatched junction bases numbered 5, after V lost 1 base and J lost 7 bases. This CDR3 is CASSQGGLAGGREQYF. In nucleotides, the CDR3 is TGTGCCAGCAGCCAAGGGGGACTAGCGGGAGGTCGGGAGCAGTACTTC.

The chain recombines TRBV5-1 with TRBJ2-7, with 9 bases identical to TRBD1. The V and J ends lost 2 bases and 1 base, in that order; junction bases with no gene match: 4. Germline CDR1 is SGHRS and CDR2 is YFSETQ. The CDR3 is made up of 15 amino acids. CDR3 sequence (DNA): TGCGCCAGCAGCTTTGGGACAGGGCCTTCCTACGAGCAGTACTTC. It is translated as CASSFGTGPSYEQYF.

The chain is built from TRBV11-3 and TRBJ2-7; D remains unclear. Germline-derived CDR1 and CDR2 are SGHNT and YENEEA. The germline V and J ends were trimmed by 3 bases and 6 bases, with 6 bases remaining between them. The CDR3 has 11 residues. The CDR3 DNA follows: TGTGCCAGCAGCTTTCCAGGCGAGCAGTACTTC. It translates to CASSFPGEQYF.

The V and J genes are TRBV30 and TRBJ1-2, with 9 bases matching TRBD1. CDR1 is GTSNPN, CDR2 SVGIG, per germline (reference sequence). This CDR3 is 13 amino acids long. Trimming cost V 8 bases and J 1 base; bases outside gene matches: 5. CDR3 DNA sequence: TGTGCCGGGGTGACAGGGGGTAACTATGGCTACACCTTC. Translating it yields CAGVTGGNYGYTF.

The chain employs TRBV7-9 and TRBJ2-7, with 7 bases lining up with TRBD2. The CDR3 consists of 15 residues. Germline CDR1 is SEHNR and CDR2 is FQNEAQ (reference sequence). V lost 2 bases and J lost 4; bases outside the gene matches: 8. The CDR3: CASSLRAGATYEQYF. CDR3 DNA: TGTGCCAGCAGCTTACGGGCGGGAGCCACATACGAGCAGTACTTC.

The V gene is TRBV4-2, the J gene TRBJ2-7, with no clear D. This CDR3 has 13 residues. V was pared by 0 bases and J by 3 bases, with 6 bases between. CDR1 LGHNA and CDR2 YNFKEQ come from the germline V gene. CDR3 coding DNA: TGTGCCAGCAGCCAAGAACTTCACTACGAGCAGTACTTC. Translation gives CASSQELHYEQYF.

V usage is TRBV28 and J usage is TRBJ2-3; a weak D match, TRBD2 (6 bases). This CDR3 has 15 residues. Trimming left V 2 bases short and J 6 bases short, with 15 bases between. CDR1 MDHEN and CDR2 SYDVKM come from the germline V gene. In nucleotides, the CDR3 is TGTGCCAGCAGTTTAGTTAGCGGACGACGGGATACGCAGTATTTT. This codes for CASSLVSGRRDTQYF.

The chain joins TRBV5-5 to TRBJ1-4; 8 nucleotides match TRBD1. This CDR3 is built from 16 residues. Germline V gene data show CDR1 as SGHKS and CDR2 as YYEKEE (reference sequence). The trim removed 0 bases at V and 2 bases at J, leaving 3 bases unmatched. The CDR3 protein is CASSLGRTGTNEKLFF. Here the CDR3 DNA reads TGTGCCAGCAGCTTGGGCCGGACAGGGACTAATGAAAAACTGTTTTTT.

The table lists this clone with a count of one. The rearrangement links TRBV28 to TRBJ1-4; no clear D gene. CDR3 length: 12 residues. CDR1 and CDR2 from the germline V gene are MDHEN and SYDVKM. The germline V and J ends were trimmed by 9 bases and 4 bases, with 9 bases remaining between them. In nucleotides, the CDR3 is TGTGCCAGTTTCACTGATAATGAAAAACTGTTTTTT. It yields the protein CASFTDNEKLFF.

The rearrangement links TRBV9 to TRBJ2-7; weak D call: TRBD1 (6 bases). V lost 0 bases and J 5 bases, leaving 18 bases between the germline ends. The CDR3 spans 16 residues. Germline CDR1 SGDLS, CDR2 YYNGEE. This CDR3 reads CASSVGASQGSDEQYF. In nucleotides, the CDR3 is TGTGCCAGCAGCGTAGGGGCGTCGCAGGGGTCCGACGAGCAGTACTTC.

This rearrangement joins TRBV5-5 to TRBJ1-2; TRBD1 matches 10 bases. The CDR3 loop spans 15 amino acids. Germline lookup yields CDR1 SGHKS and CDR2 YYEKEE (reference sequence). Germline trimming cut 4 bases from V and 7 bases from J; bases unmatched to any gene: 10. The CDR3: CASSIRDRGWAGYTF. DNA of the CDR3: TGTGCCAGCAGCATAAGGGACAGGGGTTGGGCTGGCTACACCTTC. Full variable domain (missing parts from reference TRBV5-5 and TRBJ1-2): DAGVTQSPTHLIKTRGQQVTLRCSPISGHKSVSWYQQVLGQGPQFIFQYYEKEERGRGNFPDRFSARQFPNYSSELNVNALLLGDSALYLCASSIRDRGWAGYTFGSGTRLTVV.

The rearrangement uses TRBV11-3 and TRBJ1-6; tentative D call: TRBD1 (6 bases). With 1 base removed from V and 7 bases from J, the gap between germline ends came to 14 bases. The germline CDR1 and CDR2 sequences are SGHNT and YENEEA. The CDR3 runs 16 residues. The CDR3 DNA sequence: TGTGCCAGCAGCTTAGGGTCGGGACAAAGGAATTCACCCCTCCACTTT. Translated, it gives CASSLGSGQRNSPLHF.

The rearrangement links TRBV19 to TRBJ1-1; perhaps TRBD1 as D (6 bases). In germline, CDR1 is LNHDA, CDR2 SQIVND (reference sequence). This CDR3 is built from 18 residues. Trimming removed 8 bases from V and 1 base from J, with 26 bases in between. The CDR3 DNA sequence: TGTGCCAGTGGCCACGGCGGGGGCCAGGGGAAGGGGAACACTGAAGCTTTCTTT. Its protein product is CASGHGGGQGKGNTEAFF.

This chain uses TRBV6-1 with TRBJ1-1, with a tentative D call TRBD1 (6 bases). Germline-derived CDR1 and CDR2 are MNHNS and SASEGT. Trimming shortened V by 2 bases and J by 3 bases, and 19 bases separated the two germline ends. CDR3 length equals 17 residues. The CDR3, as DNA: TGTGCCAGCAGTGAAAACGGGGGCCCCAAAGGGGACACTGAAGCTTTCTTT. Translating gives CASSENGGPKGDTEAFF.

This clone was observed a single time. The genes are TRBV4-2 and TRBJ1-6; 8 nucleotides line up with TRBD1. The CDR3 contains 13 residues. In germline, CDR1 is LGHNA, CDR2 YNFKEQ. With 3 bases clipped from V and 9 bases from J, the junction kept 1 base outside the gene matches. The CDR3 bases are TGTGCCAGCAGCCAGGACAGGGTTTCACCCCTCCACTTT. This codes for CASSQDRVSPLHF.